The 2 T cell receptor beta chains below come from one sample, sequenced in a study of cytomegalovirus exposure and HLA in healthy donors (dated by TCRdb to about 2017). Receptors were amplified or captured by the immunoSEQ multiplex PCR assay. A mixture of 60 forward primers for TCR Vbeta segments and 13 reverse primers for TCR Jbeta segments was used in the multiplex PCR. TCRdb re-hosts the immuneACCESS table, in-frame sequences only. Its copies lack some clones; in the studies checked, an unresolved V gene accounts for under half of them, and the cause for the rest is not known. Recorded for this sample are around 150,000 clones; 65% to 80% of them occurred a single time. In total, the top ten clones hold over 3% of the sample. The material sequenced was PBMCs. These receptor sequences come from a man aged 40-50 years in good health and CMV-seronegative.

The CDR3 DNA sequence: TGTGCCAGCAGCTTGGTGGGGGGAGAAGAGACCCAGTACTTC. Encoded protein: CASSLVGGEETQYF. This chain links TRBV5-4 with TRBJ2-5; D perhaps matches TRBD2 (6 bases). Germline V gene sequence: CDR1 SGHNT, CDR2 YYREEE (reference sequence). The CDR3 has 14 residues. Trimming cost V 0 bases and J 3 bases, with 9 bases left between them.

The V call is TRBV10-3, the J call TRBJ2-3; 7 bases match TRBD1. The V and J ends lost 9 bases and 1 base, in that order; junction bases with no gene match: 7. Germline V gives CDR1 ENHRY, CDR2 SYGVKD. The CDR3 consists of 14 residues. CDR3: CAIHRGQGTDTQYF. The CDR3 DNA reads TGTGCCATTCACAGAGGACAGGGCACAGATACGCAGTATTTT.